The present T cell receptor beta chain was sequenced within a study of OX40 agonist ivuxolimab in advanced cancers. On the study more broadly: Across the patients, intravenous ivuxolimab was delivered every 2 weeks at 0.01 to 10 mg/kg.

Patients with a history of autoimmune disease or on systemic immunosuppression were excluded. The study's findings and limits: The CD4+ and CD8+ T cells in the blood had expanded clonally by week 6 at 0.1 to 3.0 mg/kg.

Some clones are missing from TCRdb's copy, which holds only in-frame ones; the method was immunoSEQ multiplex PCR. The sample gives approximately 71,000 clones, around 94% of which show up once; roughly 14% is in the top ten. CDR1 and CDR2 from the germline V gene are SGHDT and YYEEEE. The CDR3 totals 15 residues. V lost 0 bases, J lost 6 bases, and 7 bases stayed unmatched. A note on this clone: Its antigen is undetermined.

The chain uses TRBV5-6 and TRBJ2-3, with TRBD2 matching over 7 bases. The clonotype was recovered from an adult with an advanced solid tumor such as melanoma, head and neck, liver or kidney cancer. This sample comprised CD4+ or CD8+ T cells sorted from blood, obtained in a trial of the OX40 agonist ivuxolimab. The CDR3 DNA reads TGTGCCAGCAGCTTGGCGGCTAGCGGCCGGGATACGCAGTATTTT. Translated, it gives CASSLAASGRDTQYF.